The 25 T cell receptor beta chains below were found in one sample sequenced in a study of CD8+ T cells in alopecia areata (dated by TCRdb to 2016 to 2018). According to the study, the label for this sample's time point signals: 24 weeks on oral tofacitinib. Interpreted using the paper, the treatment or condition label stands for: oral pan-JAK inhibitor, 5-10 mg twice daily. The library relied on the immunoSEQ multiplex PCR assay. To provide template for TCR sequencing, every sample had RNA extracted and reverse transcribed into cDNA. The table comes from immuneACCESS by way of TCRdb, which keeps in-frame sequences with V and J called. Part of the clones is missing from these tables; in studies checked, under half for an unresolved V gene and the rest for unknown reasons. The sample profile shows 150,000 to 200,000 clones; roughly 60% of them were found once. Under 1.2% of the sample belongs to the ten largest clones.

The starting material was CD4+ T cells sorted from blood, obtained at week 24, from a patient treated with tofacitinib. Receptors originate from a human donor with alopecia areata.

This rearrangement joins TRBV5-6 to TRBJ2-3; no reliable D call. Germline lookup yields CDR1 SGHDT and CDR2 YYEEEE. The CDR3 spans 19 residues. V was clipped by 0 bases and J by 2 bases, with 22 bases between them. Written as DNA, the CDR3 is TGTGCCAGCAGCTTGGAGTTCACGCAGACCCCTGGGCACACAGATACGCAGTATTTT. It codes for CASSLEFTQTPGHTDTQYF.

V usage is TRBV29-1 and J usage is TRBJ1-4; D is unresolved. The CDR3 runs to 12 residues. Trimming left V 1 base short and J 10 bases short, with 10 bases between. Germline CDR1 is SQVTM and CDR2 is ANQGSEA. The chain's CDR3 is CSVEGARGKLFF. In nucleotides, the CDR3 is TGCAGCGTTGAAGGGGCGAGAGGAAAACTGTTTTTT.

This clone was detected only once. The CDR3 sequence is CASERGTSTDTQYF. In DNA, the CDR3 is TGTGCCAGTGAGCGGGGGACTAGCACAGATACGCAGTATTTT. The chain recombines TRBV2 with TRBJ2-3; 8 bases align to TRBD2. Per the germline V gene, CDR1 is SNHLY and CDR2 is FYNNEI. The CDR3 has 14 residues. Trimming removed 9 bases from V and 0 bases from J; junction bases left unmatched: 5.

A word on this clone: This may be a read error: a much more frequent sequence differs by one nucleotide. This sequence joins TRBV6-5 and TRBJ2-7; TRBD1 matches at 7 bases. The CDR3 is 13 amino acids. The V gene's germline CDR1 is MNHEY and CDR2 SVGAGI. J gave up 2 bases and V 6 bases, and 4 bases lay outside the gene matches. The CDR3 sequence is CASSRDRTYEQYF. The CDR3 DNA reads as TGTGCCAGCAGCCGGGACAGAACCTACGAGCAGTACTTC.

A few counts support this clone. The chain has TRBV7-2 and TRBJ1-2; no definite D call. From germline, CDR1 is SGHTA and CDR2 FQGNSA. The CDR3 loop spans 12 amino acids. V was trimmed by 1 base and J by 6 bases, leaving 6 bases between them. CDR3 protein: CASSLDGDGYTF. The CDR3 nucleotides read TGTGCCAGCAGCTTAGATGGGGATGGCTACACCTTC.

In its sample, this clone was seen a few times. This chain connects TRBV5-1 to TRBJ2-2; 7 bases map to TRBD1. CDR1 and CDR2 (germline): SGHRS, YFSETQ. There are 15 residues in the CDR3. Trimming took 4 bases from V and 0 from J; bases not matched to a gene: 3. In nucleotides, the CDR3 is TGCGCCAGCAGCCCGGACAGGACGAACACCGGGGAGCTGTTTTTT. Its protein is CASSPDRTNTGELFF.

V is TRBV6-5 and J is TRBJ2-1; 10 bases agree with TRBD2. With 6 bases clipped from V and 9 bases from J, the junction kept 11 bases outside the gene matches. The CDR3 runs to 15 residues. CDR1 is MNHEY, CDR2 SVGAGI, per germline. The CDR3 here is CASSLVASGGIEQFF. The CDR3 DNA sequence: TGTGCCAGCAGCCTAGTGGCTAGCGGGGGTATTGAGCAGTTCTTC.

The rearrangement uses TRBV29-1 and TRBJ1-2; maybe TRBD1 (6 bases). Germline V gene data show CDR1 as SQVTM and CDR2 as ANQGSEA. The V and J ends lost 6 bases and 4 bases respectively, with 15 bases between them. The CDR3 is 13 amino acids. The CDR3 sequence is CSVLRDTGYGYTF. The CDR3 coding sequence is TGCAGCGTACTCCGGGACACGGGCTATGGCTACACCTTC. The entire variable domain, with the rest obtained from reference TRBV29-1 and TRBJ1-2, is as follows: SAVISQKPSRDICQRGTSLTIQCQVDSQVTMMFWYRQQPGQSLTLIATANQGSEATYESGFVIDKFPISRPNLTFSTLTVSNMSPEDSSIYLCSVLRDTGYGYTFGSGTRLTVV.

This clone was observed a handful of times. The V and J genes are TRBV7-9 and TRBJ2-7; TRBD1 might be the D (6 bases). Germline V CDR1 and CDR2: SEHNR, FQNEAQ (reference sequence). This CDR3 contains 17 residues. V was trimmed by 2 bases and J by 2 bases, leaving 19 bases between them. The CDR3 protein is CASSLTPTGTRAYEQYF. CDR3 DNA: TGTGCCAGCAGCTTAACCCCTACAGGGACACGTGCCTACGAGCAGTACTTC.

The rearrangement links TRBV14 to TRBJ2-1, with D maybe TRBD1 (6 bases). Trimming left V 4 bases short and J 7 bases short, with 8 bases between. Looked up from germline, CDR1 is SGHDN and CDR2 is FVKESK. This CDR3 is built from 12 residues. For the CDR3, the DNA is TGTGCCAGCAGCCCACAGGGTAATGAGCAGTTCTTC. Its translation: CASSPQGNEQFF.

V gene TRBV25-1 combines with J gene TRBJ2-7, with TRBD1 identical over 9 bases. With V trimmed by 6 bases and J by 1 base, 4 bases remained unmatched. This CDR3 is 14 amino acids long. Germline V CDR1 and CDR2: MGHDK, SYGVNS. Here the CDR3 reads CASSDRGLSYEQYF. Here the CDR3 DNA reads TGTGCCAGCAGCGACAGGGGGTTATCCTACGAGCAGTACTTC.

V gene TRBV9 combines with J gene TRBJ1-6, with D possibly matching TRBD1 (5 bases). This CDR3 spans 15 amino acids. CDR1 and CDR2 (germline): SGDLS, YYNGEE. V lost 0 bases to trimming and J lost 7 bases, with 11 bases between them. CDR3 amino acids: CASSVVPGGNSPLHF. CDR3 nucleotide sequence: TGTGCCAGCAGCGTAGTCCCCGGGGGGAATTCACCCCTCCACTTT.

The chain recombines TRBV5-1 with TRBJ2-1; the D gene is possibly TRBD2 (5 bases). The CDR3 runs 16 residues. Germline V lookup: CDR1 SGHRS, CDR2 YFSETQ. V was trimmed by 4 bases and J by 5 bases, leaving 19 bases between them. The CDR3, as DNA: TGCGCCAGCAGCCCGGGGTTGAACCCATCCAACAATGAGCAGTTCTTC. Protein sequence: CASSPGLNPSNNEQFF.

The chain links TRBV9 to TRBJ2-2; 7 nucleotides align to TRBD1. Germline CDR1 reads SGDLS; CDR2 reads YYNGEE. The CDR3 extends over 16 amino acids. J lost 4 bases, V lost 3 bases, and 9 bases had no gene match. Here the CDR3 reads CASSAPTGAATGELFF. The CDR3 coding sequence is TGTGCCAGCAGCGCACCAACAGGGGCGGCCACCGGGGAGCTGTTTTTT.

CDR3 residues: CASSYPTGQGGLEQYF. CDR3 sequence (DNA): TGTGCCAGCAGTTATCCTACAGGACAGGGGGGTCTTGAGCAGTACTTC. V is TRBV7-2 and J is TRBJ2-7, with 10 bases identical to TRBD1. The CDR3 is 16 residues long. Germline V gene data show CDR1 as SGHTA and CDR2 as FQGNSA. The V gene end was trimmed by 6 bases and the J gene end by 7 bases; junction bases not matched to a gene: 15.

CDR3 nucleotide sequence: TGTGCCTGGAGTGCGGGGGGGACAGATACGCAGTATTTT. This codes for CAWSAGGTDTQYF. This chain connects TRBV30 to TRBJ2-3, with 8 bases that match TRBD2. Germline V gene lookup returns CDR1 GTSNPN and CDR2 SVGIG (reference sequence). J lost 3 bases, V lost 1 base, and 0 bases had no gene match. This CDR3 has 13 residues.

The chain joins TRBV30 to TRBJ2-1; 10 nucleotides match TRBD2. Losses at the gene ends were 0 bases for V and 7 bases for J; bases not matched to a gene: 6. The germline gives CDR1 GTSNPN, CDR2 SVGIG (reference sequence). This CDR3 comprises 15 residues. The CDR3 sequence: CAWSVRLAGDNEQFF. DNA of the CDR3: TGTGCCTGGAGTGTACGTCTAGCGGGGGATAATGAGCAGTTCTTC.

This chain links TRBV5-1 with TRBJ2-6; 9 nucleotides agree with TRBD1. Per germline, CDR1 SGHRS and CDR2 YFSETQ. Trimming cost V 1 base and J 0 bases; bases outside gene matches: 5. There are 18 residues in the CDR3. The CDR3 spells CASSLLQGARSGANVLTF. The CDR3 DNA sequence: TGCGCCAGCAGCTTGCTACAGGGGGCACGCTCTGGGGCCAACGTCCTGACTTTC.

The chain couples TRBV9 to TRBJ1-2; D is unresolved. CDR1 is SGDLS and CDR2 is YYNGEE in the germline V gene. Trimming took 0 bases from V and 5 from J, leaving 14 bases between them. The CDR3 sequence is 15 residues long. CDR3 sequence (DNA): TGTGCCAGCAGCGTAGAGGCCGGAGGGAGGTATGGCTACACCTTC. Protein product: CASSVEAGGRYGYTF. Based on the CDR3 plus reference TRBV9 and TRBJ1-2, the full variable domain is DSGVTQTPKHLITATGQRVTLRCSPRSGDLSVYWYQQSLDQGLQFLIQYYNGEERAKGNILERFSAQQFPDLHSELNLSSLELGDSALYFCASSVEAGGRYGYTFGSGTRLTVV.

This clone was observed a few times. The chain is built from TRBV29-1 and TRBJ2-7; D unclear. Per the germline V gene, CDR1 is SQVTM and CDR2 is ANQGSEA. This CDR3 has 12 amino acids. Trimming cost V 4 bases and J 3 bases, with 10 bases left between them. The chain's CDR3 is CSVVRQNYEQYF. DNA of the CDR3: TGCAGCGTTGTCCGGCAAAACTACGAGCAGTACTTC.

In nucleotides, the CDR3 is TGCAGCGTTCGAGGGTTGAGGGAGACTGAAGCTTTCTTT. Its protein product is CSVRGLRETEAFF. V usage is TRBV29-1 and J usage is TRBJ1-1; D is undetermined. The germline V and J ends were trimmed by 5 bases and 5 bases, with 15 bases remaining between them. The CDR3 length is 13 residues. CDR1 is SQVTM and CDR2 is ANQGSEA in the germline V gene.

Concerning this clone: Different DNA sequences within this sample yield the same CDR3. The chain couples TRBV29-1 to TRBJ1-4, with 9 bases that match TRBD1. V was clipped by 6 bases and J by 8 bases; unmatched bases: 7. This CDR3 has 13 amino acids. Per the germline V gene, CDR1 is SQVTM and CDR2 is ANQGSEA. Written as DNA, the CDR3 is TGCAGCGTGGGACAGGGAAGTGGCGAAAAACTGTTTTTT. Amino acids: CSVGQGSGEKLFF.

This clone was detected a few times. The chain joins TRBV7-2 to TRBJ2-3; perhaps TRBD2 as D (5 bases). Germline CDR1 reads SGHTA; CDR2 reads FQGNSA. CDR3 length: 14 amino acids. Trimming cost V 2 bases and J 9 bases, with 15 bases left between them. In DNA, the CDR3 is TGTGCCAGCAGCTTAAGTAGTTGGGAGATAACGCAGTATTTT. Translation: CASSLSSWEITQYF.

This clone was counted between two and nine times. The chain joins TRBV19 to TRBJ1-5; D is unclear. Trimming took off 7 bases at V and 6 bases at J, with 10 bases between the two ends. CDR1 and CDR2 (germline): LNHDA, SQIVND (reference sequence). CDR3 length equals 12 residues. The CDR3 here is CASMTLGQPQHF. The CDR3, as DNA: TGTGCCAGTATGACCTTAGGTCAGCCCCAGCATTTT.

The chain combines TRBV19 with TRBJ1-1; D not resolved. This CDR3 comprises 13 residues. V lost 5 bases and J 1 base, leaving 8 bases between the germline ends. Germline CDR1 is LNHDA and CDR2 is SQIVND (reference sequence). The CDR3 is CASSFQQNTEAFF. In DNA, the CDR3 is TGTGCCAGTAGTTTCCAGCAGAACACTGAAGCTTTCTTT.